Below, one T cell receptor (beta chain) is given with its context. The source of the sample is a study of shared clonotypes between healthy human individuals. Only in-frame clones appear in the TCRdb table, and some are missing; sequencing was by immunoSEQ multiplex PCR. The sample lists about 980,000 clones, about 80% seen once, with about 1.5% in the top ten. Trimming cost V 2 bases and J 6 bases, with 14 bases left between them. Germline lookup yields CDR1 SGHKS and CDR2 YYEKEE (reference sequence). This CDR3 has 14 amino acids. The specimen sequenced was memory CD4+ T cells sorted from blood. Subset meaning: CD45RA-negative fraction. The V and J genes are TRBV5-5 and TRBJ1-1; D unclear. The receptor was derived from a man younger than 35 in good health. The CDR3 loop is CASSFVSLRAEAFF. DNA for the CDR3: TGTGCCAGCAGCTTCGTAAGCTTAAGAGCTGAAGCTTTCTTT.